The sequence of this T cell receptor (beta chain) was determined in a study of T cell repertoires in cytomegalovirus infection. Study-wide context: Selection of CMV epitopes for the study included recently identified HLA-C-restricted and well-studied HLA-B-restricted ones. Carrying CMV and the relevant HLA type showed in public TCR beta signatures.

TCRdb reanalysed the reads using MiXCR and keeps one entry per CDR3 protein. This sample yields about 770,000 distinct CDR3 sequences, of which under 35% are seen a single time; about an eighth belongs to the top ten. This CDR3 is built from 17 residues. CDR1 is DFQATT, CDR2 SNEGSKA, per germline (reference sequence). V was shortened by 3 bases and J by 0 bases, with 18 bases between the two germline ends. About this clonotype: Its antigen is not known.

Study observations and caveats: The ex vivo response showed dominance by HLA-C-restricted CMV-specific TCR beta clonotypes. Pooled public TCR beta family frequency picked out CMV carriers with the relevant HLA.

The sample in question was cultured CD8+ T cells from PBMCs, obtained from culture after CMV antigen stimulation. This chain connects TRBV20-1 to TRBJ2-1; possibly TRBD1 or TRBD2 for D (7 bases each). The clonotype was recovered from a human donor in good health (CMV status not recorded). Some clones in this sample may be carry-over from other donors' samples. DNA of the CDR3: TGCAGTGCTAGGTTCGGGGGGACAGTAAGCTCCTACAATGAGCAGTTCTTC. Translation: CSARFGGTVSSYNEQFF.